This T cell receptor beta chain was found in a study of blood T cells in healthy people across ages. The authors ran a second PCR of about 7 to 12 cycles using a sample-barcoded 5' primer and a J-beta primer mix. TCRdb reprocessed the 5' RACE reads via MiXCR and lists one record per CDR3 protein. Here the sample spans approximately 800,000 distinct CDR3 sequences, 58% being singletons. Trimming cost V 1 base and J 6 bases; bases outside gene matches: 5. The germline gives CDR1 LGHNA, CDR2 YNFKEQ. The CDR3 is 16 amino acids. This chain joins TRBV4-2 and TRBJ2-2; 10 positions match TRBD2. The sample was blood. The source of this sequence is a man aged 25 to 45 in good health. This chain's CDR3 is CASSQGSGGDAGELFF. The DNA of the CDR3 is TGTGCCAGCAGCCAAGGGAGCGGGGGGGACGCCGGGGAGCTGTTTTTT.